The following is a T cell receptor (beta chain) sequence with its context. As yet, its antigen is unknown. The V gene's germline CDR1 is LGHNA and CDR2 YSLEER. This CDR3 comprises 17 residues. Trimming removed 2 bases from V and 3 bases from J; junction bases left unmatched: 9. This sample was included in a study of OX40 agonist ivuxolimab in advanced cancers. Whole-study context: Patients with prior anti-PD-1, anti-PD-L1 or anti-CTLA-4 therapy were eligible; less than 50% had some.

General observations from the study: The antigens recognized by the expanded peripheral T cells, that is their antigen specificity, were not determined.

Generated by immunoSEQ multiplex PCR, the TCRdb table keeps only in-frame clones and is missing some. Of around 95,000 clones in the sample, 90% to 95% were seen once. This clonotype was sampled from an adult with an advanced solid tumor such as melanoma, head and neck, liver or kidney cancer. This chain links TRBV4-3 with TRBJ2-2; 7 nucleotides match TRBD1. Sequenced here: CD4+ or CD8+ T cells sorted from blood, sampled in a trial of the OX40 agonist ivuxolimab. The CDR3 sequence is CASSQPALGTDTGELFF. The DNA of the CDR3 is TGCGCCAGCAGCCAACCAGCCCTCGGGACAGACACCGGGGAGCTGTTTTTT.